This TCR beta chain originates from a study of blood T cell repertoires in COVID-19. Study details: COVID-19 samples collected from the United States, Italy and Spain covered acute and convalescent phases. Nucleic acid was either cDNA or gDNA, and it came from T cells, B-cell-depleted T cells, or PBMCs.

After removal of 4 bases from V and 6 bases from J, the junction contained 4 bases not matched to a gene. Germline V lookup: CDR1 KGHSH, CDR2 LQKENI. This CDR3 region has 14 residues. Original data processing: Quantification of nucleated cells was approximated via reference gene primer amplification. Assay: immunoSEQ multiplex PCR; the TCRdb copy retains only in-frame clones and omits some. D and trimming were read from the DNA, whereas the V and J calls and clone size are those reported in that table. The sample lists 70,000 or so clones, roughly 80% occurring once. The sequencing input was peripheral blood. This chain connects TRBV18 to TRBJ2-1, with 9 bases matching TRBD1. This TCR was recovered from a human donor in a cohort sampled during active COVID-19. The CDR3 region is CASSLGQGSNEQFF. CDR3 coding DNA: TGTGCCAGCTCACTGGGACAGGGTAGCAATGAGCAGTTCTTC. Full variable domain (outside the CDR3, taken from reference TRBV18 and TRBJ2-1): NAGVMQNPRHLVRRRGQEARLRCSPMKGHSHVYWYRQLPEEGLKFMVYLQKENIIDESGMPKERFSAEFPKEGPSILRIQQVVRGDSAAYFCASSLGQGSNEQFFGPGTRLTVL.